The source of this TCR beta chain is a study of shared clonotypes between healthy human individuals. Produced via immunoSEQ multiplex PCR; TCRdb's table is partial and in-frame only. The sample yields fewer than 3 million clones, less than 95% seen once. There were only Caucasian adults among the donors, and all lived in Nashville, Tennessee. The CDR3 loop spans 13 amino acids. Germline V CDR1 and CDR2: SGHDN, FVKESK. The germline V and J ends were trimmed by 1 base and 4 bases, with 7 bases remaining between them. Sample: naive CD4+ T cells from PBMCs. This sample's subset: CD45RA+ positively selected. The origin of this receptor is a young man in good health. Some clones in this sample may be carry-over from other donors' samples. The rearrangement uses TRBV14 and TRBJ1-2; D unresolved. CDR3 in DNA: TGTGCCAGCAGCCAAGTGGCAGTCTATGGCTACACCTTC. It yields the protein CASSQVAVYGYTF.